This T cell receptor (beta chain) was documented in a study of CD8 T cells in ankylosing spondylitis. Study-level points and caveats: Peripheral blood held disease-linked clones only at relatively low frequency, and these were CD8+. One TCR beta motif, made up of roughly eight highly homologous variants, appeared characteristic of ankylosing spondylitis blood.

CDR1 and CDR2 (germline): LGHNT, FRNRAP. The CDR3 consists of 15 residues. V was cut by 2 bases and J by 0 bases, with 9 bases left in between. Using quantitative 5'-RACE with molecular barcodes, the authors made TCR beta libraries. TCRdb re-analysed the 5' RACE reads in MiXCR, keeping a single row per CDR3 protein. The data contain some 240,000 distinct CDR3 sequences, 18% of them singletons. This clonotype appeared many times. Its antigen is as yet unknown. Sequenced input: blood, either unsorted or a sorted T cell fraction (not recorded which). This clonotype was obtained from a male donor with ankylosing spondylitis or in good health (not recorded which). The chain combines TRBV12-5 with TRBJ2-3, with D uncertain. CDR3: CASGLSSGSTDTQYF. The DNA for the CDR3 is TGTGCTAGTGGTTTGTCATCCGGGAGCACAGATACGCAGTATTTT.